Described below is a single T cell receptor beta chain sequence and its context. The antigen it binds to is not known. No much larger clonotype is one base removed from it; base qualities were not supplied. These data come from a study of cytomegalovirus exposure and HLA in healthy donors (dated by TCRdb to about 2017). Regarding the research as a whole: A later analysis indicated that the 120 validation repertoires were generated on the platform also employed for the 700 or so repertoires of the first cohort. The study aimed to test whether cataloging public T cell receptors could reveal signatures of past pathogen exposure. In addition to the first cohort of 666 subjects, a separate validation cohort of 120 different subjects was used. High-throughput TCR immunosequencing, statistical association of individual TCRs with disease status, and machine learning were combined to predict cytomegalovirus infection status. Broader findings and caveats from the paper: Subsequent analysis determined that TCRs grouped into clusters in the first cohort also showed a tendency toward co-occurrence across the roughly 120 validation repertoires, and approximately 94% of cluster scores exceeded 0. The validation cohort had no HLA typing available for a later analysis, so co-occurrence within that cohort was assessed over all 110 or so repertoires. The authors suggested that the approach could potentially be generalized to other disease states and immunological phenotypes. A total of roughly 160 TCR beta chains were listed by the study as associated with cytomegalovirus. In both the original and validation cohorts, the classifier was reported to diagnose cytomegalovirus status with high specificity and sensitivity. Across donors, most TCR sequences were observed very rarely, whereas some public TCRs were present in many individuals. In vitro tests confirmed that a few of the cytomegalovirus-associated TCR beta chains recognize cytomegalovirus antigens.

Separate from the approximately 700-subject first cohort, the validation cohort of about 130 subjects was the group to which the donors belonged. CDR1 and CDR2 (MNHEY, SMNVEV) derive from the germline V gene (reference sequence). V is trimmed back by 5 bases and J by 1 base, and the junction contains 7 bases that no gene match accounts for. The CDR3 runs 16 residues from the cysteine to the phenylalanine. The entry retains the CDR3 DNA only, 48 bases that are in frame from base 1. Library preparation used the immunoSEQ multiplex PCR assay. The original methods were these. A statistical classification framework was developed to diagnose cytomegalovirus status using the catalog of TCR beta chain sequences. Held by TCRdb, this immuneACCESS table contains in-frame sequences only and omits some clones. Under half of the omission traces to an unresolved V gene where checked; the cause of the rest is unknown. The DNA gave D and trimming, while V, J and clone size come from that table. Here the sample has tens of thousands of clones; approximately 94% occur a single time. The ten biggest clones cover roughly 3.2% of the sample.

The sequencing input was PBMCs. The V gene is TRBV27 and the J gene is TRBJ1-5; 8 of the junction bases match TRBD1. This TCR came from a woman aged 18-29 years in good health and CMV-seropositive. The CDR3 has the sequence CASSPRQGISNQPQHF. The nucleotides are TGTGCCAGCAGTCCACGACAGGGGATAAGCAATCAGCCCCAGCATTTT.